The 20 T cell receptor beta chains below were found in one sample sequenced in a study of blood T cell repertoires in COVID-19. Profiling relied on immunoSEQ multiplex PCR, and the TCRdb table lists in-frame clones only, not all of them. Here the sample spans some 250,000 clones, about three quarters being singletons. Sequencing was performed on peripheral blood. Every receptor here comes from a woman older than 75 with acute or convalescent COVID-19.

Points on this clone: One junction end does not reproduce the germline sequence, and a read error may be involved. This chain connects TRBV27 to TRBJ2-1; 7 bases are shared with TRBD1. CDR1 MNHEY and CDR2 SMNVEV come from the germline V gene (reference sequence). This CDR3 is built from 15 residues. For the CDR3, the DNA is TGTGCCAGCAGTCACCGGGACAGATCCCAAAATGTGCAGTTCTTC. Its translation: CASSHRDRSQNVQFF.

A single count supports this clone. The chain recombines TRBV6-5 with TRBJ1-5; no firm D call. This CDR3 comprises 13 residues. The V and J ends lost 5 bases and 3 bases respectively, with 8 bases between them. Germline-derived CDR1 and CDR2 are MNHEY and SVGAGI. The CDR3 coding sequence is TGTGCCAGCAGTCCTATAATCAATCAGCCCCAGCATTTT. It specifies CASSPIINQPQHF.

The chain combines TRBV3-1 (or the pseudogene TRBV3-2) with TRBJ1-1; maybe TRBD1 (6 bases). The germline CDR1 and CDR2 sequences are LGHDT and YNNKEL (reference sequence). The germline V and J ends were trimmed by 5 bases and 4 bases, with 14 bases remaining between them. The CDR3 contains 14 residues. The CDR3 loop reads CASSMGHSGTEAFF. CDR3 sequence (DNA): TGTGCCAGCAGCATGGGACATAGTGGCACTGAAGCTTTCTTT.

This clone was detected only a few times. V is TRBV6-5 and J is TRBJ1-6; 8 bases match TRBD1. V was pared by 5 bases and J by 9 bases, with 9 bases of the junction left unmatched. CDR1 is MNHEY, CDR2 SVGAGI, per germline. The CDR3 loop spans 15 amino acids. CDR3 DNA: TGTGCCAGCAGTCCCGGACAGGGTGCATTTTCACCCCTCCACTTT. Translating gives CASSPGQGAFSPLHF.

The V and J genes are TRBV6-5 and TRBJ2-5; 12 bases map to TRBD2. From germline, CDR1 is MNHEY and CDR2 SVGAGI. Trimming cost V 2 bases and J 6 bases; bases outside gene matches: 7. This CDR3 spans 16 amino acids. CDR3 DNA sequence: TGTGCCAGCAGTTACACCGGACTAGCGGGATCAAAGACCCAGTACTTC. As protein: CASSYTGLAGSKTQYF.

The table lists this clone with a few counts. The chain links TRBV11-3 to TRBJ1-4, with unresolved D. Germline V CDR1 and CDR2: SGHNT, YENEEA. Trimming shortened V by 0 bases and J by 10 bases, and 6 bases separated the two germline ends. This CDR3 has 12 amino acids. DNA of the CDR3: TGTGCCAGCAGCTTAGAGGCTCGAAAACTGTTTTTT. Amino acid sequence: CASSLEARKLFF.

The CDR3 loop is CASSQDYGTEAFF. The CDR3 DNA is TGCGCCAGCAGCCAAGATTACGGCACTGAAGCTTTCTTT. This chain joins TRBV4-3 and TRBJ1-1; D ambiguous. V was pared by 0 bases and J by 4 bases, with 6 bases between. Germline lookup yields CDR1 LGHNA and CDR2 YSLEER. CDR3 length equals 13 residues.

This sequence joins TRBV19 and TRBJ1-1; a possible D gene is TRBD1 (5 bases). This CDR3 region has 14 residues. Germline lookup yields CDR1 LNHDA and CDR2 SQIVND (reference sequence). Trimming shortened V by 5 bases and J by 2 bases, and 12 bases separated the two germline ends. CDR3 sequence reads: CASSPTVTNTEAFF. The CDR3 region has the DNA TGTGCCAGTAGTCCGACAGTTACTAACACTGAAGCTTTCTTT.

Remarks on this clone: Other DNA sequences within the sample encode an identical CDR3. The chain links TRBV5-1 to TRBJ2-7, with TRBD2 matching over 7 bases. Germline CDR1 is SGHRS and CDR2 is YFSETQ. The J segment lost 3 bases and the V segment lost 4 bases, leaving 4 bases of the junction unmatched. The CDR3 is 13 residues long. The CDR3 sequence: CASSPSSGYEQYF. CDR3 DNA sequence: TGCGCCAGCAGCCCCTCTAGCGGCTACGAGCAGTACTTC.

A single count supports this clone. The J gene is TRBJ2-7, the V gene TRBV18; a possible D gene is TRBD1 (6 bases). Trimming left V 5 bases short and J 0 bases short, with 14 bases between. This CDR3 is 15 amino acids long. Germline values: CDR1 KGHSH, CDR2 LQKENI. This CDR3 reads CASSKQGPPSYEQYF. CDR3 DNA sequence: TGTGCCAGCTCAAAACAGGGACCCCCCTCCTACGAGCAGTACTTC.

This chain joins TRBV10-3 and TRBJ1-4; 7 bases align to TRBD1. V lost 6 bases and J lost 6; bases outside the gene matches: 4. The CDR3 has 13 residues. Germline V gene sequence: CDR1 ENHRY, CDR2 SYGVKD. The CDR3 loop reads CAIRGTVDEKLFF. The CDR3 bases are TGTGCCATCAGAGGGACAGTTGATGAAAAACTGTTTTTT.

In DNA, the CDR3 is TGTGCCAGCAGTTTTCGACAGGGGCTCACCGGGGAGCTGTTTTTT. Its translation: CASSFRQGLTGELFF. This sequence joins TRBV6-5 and TRBJ2-2; 8 bases are a match to TRBD1. The J segment lost 4 bases and the V segment lost 4 bases, leaving 5 bases of the junction unmatched. Germline-derived CDR1 and CDR2 are MNHEY and SVGAGI. There are 15 residues in the CDR3.

The chain links TRBV24-1 to TRBJ1-1; D is unresolved. The germline V and J ends were trimmed by 4 bases and 11 bases, with 7 bases remaining between them. The germline V gene has CDR1 KGHDR and CDR2 SFDVKD. CDR3 length: 10 amino acids. CDR3 residues: CATSETVAFF. The CDR3 DNA follows: TGTGCCACCAGTGAGACTGTGGCTTTCTTT.

With regard to this clone: The same CDR3 also results from other DNA sequences found in this sample. The V gene is TRBV11-2, the J gene TRBJ2-1; a weak D match, TRBD2 (5 bases). Germline-derived CDR1 and CDR2 are SGHAT and FQNNGV. Deletions cut 1 base from V and 2 bases from J, with 9 bases between. The CDR3 consists of 15 residues. CDR3 nucleotides: TGTGCCAGCAGCTTAGGAGGGTCTACCTACAATGAGCAGTTCTTC. Protein: CASSLGGSTYNEQFF.

V is TRBV6-2 or TRBV6-3 and J is TRBJ2-2, with TRBD1 as a possible D gene (5 bases). Trimming removed 0 bases from V and 3 bases from J, with 14 bases in between. This CDR3 spans 17 amino acids. Germline loops: CDR1 MNHEY, CDR2 SVGEGT. The CDR3 DNA is TGTGCCAGCAGTTACTCGTTAGGGGCCAGAGACACCGGGGAGCTGTTTTTT. Encoded protein: CASSYSLGARDTGELFF.

This clone was found once. The V and J genes are TRBV5-6 and TRBJ1-2; TRBD1 matches at 8 bases. The CDR3 length is 13 residues. The germline gives CDR1 SGHDT, CDR2 YYEEEE. V was clipped by 2 bases and J by 6 bases; unmatched bases: 3. This CDR3 is CASSFVQGDGYTF. The CDR3 region has the DNA TGTGCCAGCAGCTTTGTACAGGGGGATGGCTACACCTTC.

The gene calls are TRBV6-5 and TRBJ2-1, with 11 bases aligning to TRBD2. Germline values: CDR1 MNHEY, CDR2 SVGAGI. The CDR3 has 15 residues. V dropped 9 bases and J dropped 9; count of bases not matched to a gene: 13. CDR3 protein: CASQLQGLAVSEQFF. In nucleotides, the CDR3 is TGTGCCAGTCAGCTCCAGGGACTAGCGGTTTCTGAGCAGTTCTTC.

This clone was picked up one time. The CDR3: CASSLQGLGGSEQYF. Here the CDR3 DNA reads TGTGCCAGCAGCCTACAGGGTTTGGGGGGGTCCGAGCAGTACTTC. The V and J genes are TRBV7-9 and TRBJ2-7; possibly TRBD2 for D (7 bases). The V gene's germline CDR1 is SEHNR and CDR2 FQNEAQ (reference sequence). The CDR3 spans 15 residues. Deletions cut 5 bases from V and 6 bases from J, with 20 bases between. Full variable domain (outside the CDR3, taken from reference TRBV7-9 and TRBJ2-7): DTGVSQNPRHKITKRGQNVTFRCDPISEHNRLYWYRQTLGQGPEFLTYFQNEAQLEKSRLLSDRFSAERPKGSFSTLEIQRTEQGDSAMYLCASSLQGLGGSEQYFGPGTRLTVT.

This chain connects TRBV4-1 to TRBJ2-3, with 10 positions matching TRBD2. This CDR3 has 16 amino acids. V lost 3 bases, J lost 3 bases, and 6 bases stayed unmatched. The germline gives CDR1 MGHRA, CDR2 YSYEKL. The CDR3, as DNA: TGCGCCAGCAGCCAGGACCTAGCGGGAGAGACAGATACGCAGTATTTT. It yields the protein CASSQDLAGETDTQYF.

The chain is built from TRBV7-2 and TRBJ2-7, with D possibly being TRBD1 (5 bases). The V and J ends lost 3 bases and 2 bases respectively, with 14 bases between them. The germline CDR1 and CDR2 sequences are SGHTA and FQGNSA. This CDR3 is 15 amino acids long. This CDR3 is CASSFTGHFTYEQYF. The CDR3 DNA reads TGTGCCAGCAGCTTCACAGGTCATTTCACCTACGAGCAGTACTTC. Full variable domain (remainder filled in from reference TRBV7-2 and TRBJ2-7): GAGVSQSPSNKVTEKGKDVELRCDPISGHTALYWYRQSLGQGLEFLIYFQGNSAPDKSGLPSDRFSAERTGGSVSTLTIQRTQQEDSAVYLCASSFTGHFTYEQYFGPGTRLTVT.